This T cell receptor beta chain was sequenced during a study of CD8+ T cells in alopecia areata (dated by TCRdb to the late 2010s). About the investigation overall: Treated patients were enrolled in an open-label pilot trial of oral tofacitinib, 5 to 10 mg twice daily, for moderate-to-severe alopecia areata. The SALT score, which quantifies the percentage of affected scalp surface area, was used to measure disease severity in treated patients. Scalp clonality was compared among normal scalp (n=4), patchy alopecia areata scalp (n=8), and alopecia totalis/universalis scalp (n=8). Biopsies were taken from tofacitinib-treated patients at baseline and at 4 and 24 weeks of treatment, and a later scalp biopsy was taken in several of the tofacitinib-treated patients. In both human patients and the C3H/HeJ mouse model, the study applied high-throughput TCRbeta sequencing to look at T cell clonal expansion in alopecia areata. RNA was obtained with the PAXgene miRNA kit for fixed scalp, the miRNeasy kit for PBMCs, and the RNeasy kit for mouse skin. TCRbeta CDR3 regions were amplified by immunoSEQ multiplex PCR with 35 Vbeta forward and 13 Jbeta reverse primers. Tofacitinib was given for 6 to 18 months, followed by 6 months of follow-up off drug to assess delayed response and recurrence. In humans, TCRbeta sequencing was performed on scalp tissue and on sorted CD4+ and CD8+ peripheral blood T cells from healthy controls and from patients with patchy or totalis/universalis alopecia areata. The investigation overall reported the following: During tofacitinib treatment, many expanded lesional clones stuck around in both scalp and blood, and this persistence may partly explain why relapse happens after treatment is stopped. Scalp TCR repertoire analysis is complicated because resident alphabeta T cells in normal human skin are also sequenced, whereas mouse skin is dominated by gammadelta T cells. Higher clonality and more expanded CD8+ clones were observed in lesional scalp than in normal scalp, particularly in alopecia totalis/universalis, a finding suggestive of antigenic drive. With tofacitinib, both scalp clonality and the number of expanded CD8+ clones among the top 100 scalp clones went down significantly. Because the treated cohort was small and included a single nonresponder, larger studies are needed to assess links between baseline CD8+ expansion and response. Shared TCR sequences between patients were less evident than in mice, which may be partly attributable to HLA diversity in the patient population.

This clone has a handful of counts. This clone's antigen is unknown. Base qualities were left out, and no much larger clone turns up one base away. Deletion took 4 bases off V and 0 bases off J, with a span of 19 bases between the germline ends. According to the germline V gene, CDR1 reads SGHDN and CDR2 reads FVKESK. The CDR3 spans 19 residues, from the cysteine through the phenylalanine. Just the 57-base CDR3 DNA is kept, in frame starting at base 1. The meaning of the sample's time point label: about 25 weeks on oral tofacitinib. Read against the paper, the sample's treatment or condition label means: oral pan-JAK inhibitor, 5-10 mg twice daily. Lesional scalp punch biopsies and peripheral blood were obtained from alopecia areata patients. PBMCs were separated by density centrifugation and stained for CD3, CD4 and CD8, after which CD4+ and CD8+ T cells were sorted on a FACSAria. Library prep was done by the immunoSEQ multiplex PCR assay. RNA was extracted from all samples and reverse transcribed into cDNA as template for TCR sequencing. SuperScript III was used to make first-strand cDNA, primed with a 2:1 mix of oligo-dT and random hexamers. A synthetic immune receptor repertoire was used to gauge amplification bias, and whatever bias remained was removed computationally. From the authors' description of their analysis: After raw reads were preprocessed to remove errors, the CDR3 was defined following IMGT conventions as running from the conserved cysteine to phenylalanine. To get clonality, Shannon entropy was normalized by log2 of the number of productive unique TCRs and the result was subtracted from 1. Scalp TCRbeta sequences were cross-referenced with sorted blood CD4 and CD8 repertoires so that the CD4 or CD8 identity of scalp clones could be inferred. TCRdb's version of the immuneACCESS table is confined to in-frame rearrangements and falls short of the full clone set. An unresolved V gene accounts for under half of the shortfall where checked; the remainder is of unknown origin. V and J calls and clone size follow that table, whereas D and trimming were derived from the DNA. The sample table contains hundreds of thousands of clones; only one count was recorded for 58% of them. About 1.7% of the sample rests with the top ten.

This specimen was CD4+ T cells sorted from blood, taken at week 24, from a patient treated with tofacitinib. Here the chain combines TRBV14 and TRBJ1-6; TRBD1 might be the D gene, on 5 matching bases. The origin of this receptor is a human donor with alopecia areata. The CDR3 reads CASSPATSGPSSYNSPLHF. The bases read TGTGCCAGCAGCCCAGCAACTTCGGGGCCGAGCTCCTATAATTCACCCCTCCACTTT.